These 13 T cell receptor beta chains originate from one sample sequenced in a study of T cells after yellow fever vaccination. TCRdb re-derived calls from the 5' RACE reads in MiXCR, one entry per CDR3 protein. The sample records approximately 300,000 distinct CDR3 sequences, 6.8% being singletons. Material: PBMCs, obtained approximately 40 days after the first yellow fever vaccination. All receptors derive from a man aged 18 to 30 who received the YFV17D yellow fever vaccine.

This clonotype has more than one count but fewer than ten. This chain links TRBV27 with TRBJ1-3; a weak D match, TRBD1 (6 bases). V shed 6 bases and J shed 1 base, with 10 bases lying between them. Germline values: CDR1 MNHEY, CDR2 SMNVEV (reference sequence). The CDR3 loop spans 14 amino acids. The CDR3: CASRQGSSGNTIYF. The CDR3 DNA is TGTGCCAGCAGACAGGGTTCATCTGGAAACACCATATATTTT.

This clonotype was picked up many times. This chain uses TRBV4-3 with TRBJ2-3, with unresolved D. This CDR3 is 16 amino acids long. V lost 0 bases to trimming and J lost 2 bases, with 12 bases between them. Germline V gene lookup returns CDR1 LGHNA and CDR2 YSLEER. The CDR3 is CASSQDAGGSTDTQYF. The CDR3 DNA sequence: TGCGCCAGCAGCCAAGACGCCGGCGGATCCACAGATACGCAGTATTTT.

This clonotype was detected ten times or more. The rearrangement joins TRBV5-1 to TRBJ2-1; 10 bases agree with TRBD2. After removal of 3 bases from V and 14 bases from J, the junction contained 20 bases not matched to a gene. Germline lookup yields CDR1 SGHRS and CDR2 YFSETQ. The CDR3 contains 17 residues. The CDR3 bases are TGCGCCAGCAGCTCCGACGCCGCGGTAGGTAGCGGGGGGATGAAGTTCTTC. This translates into CASSSDAAVGSGGMKFF.

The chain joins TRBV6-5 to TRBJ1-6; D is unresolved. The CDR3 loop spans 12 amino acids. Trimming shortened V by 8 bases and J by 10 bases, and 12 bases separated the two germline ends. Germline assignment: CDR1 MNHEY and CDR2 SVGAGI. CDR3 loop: CASSLRRSPLHF. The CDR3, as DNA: TGTGCCAGCTCGTTACGGCGATCACCCCTCCACTTT.

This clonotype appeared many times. The DNA of the CDR3 is TGTGCCAGCAGTTTAACGTACGGGAAGAACTTAGAGACCCAGTACTTC. Translated: CASSLTYGKNLETQYF. The gene calls are TRBV12-3 or TRBV12-4 and TRBJ2-5; maybe TRBD2 (5 bases). There are 16 residues in the CDR3. V was clipped by 2 bases and J by 4 bases, with 17 bases between them.

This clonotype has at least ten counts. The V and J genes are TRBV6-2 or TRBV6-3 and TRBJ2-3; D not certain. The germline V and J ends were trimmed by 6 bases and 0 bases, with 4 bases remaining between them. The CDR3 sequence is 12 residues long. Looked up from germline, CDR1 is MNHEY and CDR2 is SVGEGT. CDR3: CASRGSTDTQYF. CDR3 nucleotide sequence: TGTGCCAGCAGGGGTAGCACAGATACGCAGTATTTT.

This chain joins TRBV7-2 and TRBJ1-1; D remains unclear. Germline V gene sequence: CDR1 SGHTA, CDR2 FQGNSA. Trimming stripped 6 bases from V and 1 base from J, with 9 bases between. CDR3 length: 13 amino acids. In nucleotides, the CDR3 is TGTGCCAGCAGAGTAGGCGGGAACACTGAAGCTTTCTTT. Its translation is CASRVGGNTEAFF. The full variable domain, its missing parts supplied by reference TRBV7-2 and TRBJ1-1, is GAGVSQSPSNKVTEKGKDVELRCDPISGHTALYWYRQSLGQGLEFLIYFQGNSAPDKSGLPSDRFSAERTGGSVSTLTIQRTQQEDSAVYLCASRVGGNTEAFFGQGTRLTVV.

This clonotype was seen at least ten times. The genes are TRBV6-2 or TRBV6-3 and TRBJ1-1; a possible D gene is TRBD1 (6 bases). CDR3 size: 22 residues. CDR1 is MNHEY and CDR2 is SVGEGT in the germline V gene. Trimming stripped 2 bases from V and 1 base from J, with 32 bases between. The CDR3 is CASSYGKTLVWLAGDWNTEAFF. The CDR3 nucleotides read TGTGCCAGCAGTTACGGCAAGACATTAGTGTGGTTGGCAGGGGATTGGAACACTGAAGCTTTCTTT.

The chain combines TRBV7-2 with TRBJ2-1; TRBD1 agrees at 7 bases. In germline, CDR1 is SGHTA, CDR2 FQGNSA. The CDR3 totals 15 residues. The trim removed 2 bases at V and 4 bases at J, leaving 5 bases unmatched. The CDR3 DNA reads TGTGCCAGCAGCTTATATATACAGGGGTACAATGAGCAGTTCTTC. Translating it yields CASSLYIQGYNEQFF.

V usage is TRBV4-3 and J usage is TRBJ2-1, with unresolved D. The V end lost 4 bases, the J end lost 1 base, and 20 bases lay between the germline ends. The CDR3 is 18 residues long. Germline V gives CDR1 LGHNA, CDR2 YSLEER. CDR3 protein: CASSRKGTPKKSYNEQFF. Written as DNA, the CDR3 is TGCGCCAGCAGCCGAAAGGGCACACCTAAGAAGTCCTACAATGAGCAGTTCTTC.

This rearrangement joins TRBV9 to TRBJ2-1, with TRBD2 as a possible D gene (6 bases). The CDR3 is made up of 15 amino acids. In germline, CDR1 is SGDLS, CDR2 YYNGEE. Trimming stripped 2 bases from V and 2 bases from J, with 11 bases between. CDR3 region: CASSVGGGTYNEQFF. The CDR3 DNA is TGTGCCAGCAGCGTGGGGGGAGGCACCTACAATGAGCAGTTCTTC.

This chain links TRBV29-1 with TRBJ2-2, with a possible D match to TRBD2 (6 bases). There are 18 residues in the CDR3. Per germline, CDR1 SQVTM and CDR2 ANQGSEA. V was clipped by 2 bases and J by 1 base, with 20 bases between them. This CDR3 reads CSVEMGGGAAVNTGELFF. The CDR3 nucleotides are TGCAGCGTTGAAATGGGGGGTGGAGCGGCCGTGAACACCGGGGAGCTGTTTTTT.

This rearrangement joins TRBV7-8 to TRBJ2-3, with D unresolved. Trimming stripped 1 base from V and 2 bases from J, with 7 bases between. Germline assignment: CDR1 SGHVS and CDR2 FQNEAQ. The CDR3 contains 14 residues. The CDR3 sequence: CASSLDGYTDTQYF. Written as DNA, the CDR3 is TGTGCCAGCAGCTTAGACGGTTACACAGATACGCAGTATTTT.